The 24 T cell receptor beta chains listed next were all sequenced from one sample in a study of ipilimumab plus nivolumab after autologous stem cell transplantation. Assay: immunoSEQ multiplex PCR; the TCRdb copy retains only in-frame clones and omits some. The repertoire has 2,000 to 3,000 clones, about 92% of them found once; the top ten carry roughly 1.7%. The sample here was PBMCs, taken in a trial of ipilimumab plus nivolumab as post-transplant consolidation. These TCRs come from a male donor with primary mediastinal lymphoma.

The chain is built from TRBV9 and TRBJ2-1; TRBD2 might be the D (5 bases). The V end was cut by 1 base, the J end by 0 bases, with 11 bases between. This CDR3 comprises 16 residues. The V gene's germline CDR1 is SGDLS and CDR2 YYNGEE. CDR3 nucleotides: TGTGCCAGCAGCGTAACGGGAAGGAGCTCCTACAATGAGCAGTTCTTC. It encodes CASSVTGRSSYNEQFF. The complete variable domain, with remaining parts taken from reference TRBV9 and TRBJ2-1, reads DSGVTQTPKHLITATGQRVTLRCSPRSGDLSVYWYQQSLDQGLQFLIQYYNGEERAKGNILERFSAQQFPDLHSELNLSSLELGDSALYFCASSVTGRSSYNEQFFGPGTRLTVL.

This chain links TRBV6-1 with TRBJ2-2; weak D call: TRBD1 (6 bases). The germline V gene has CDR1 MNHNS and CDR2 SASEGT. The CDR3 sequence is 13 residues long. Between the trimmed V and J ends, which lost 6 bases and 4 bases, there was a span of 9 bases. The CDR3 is CASRGAGTGELFF. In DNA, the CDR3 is TGTGCCAGCAGGGGGGCAGGCACCGGGGAGCTGTTTTTT.

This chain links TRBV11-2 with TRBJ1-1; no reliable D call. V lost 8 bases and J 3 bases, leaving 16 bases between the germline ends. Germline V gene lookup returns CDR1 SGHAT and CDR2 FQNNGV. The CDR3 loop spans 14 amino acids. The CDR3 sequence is CASCGELCYTEAFF. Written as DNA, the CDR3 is TGTGCCAGCTGCGGGGAACTATGTTACACTGAAGCTTTCTTT.

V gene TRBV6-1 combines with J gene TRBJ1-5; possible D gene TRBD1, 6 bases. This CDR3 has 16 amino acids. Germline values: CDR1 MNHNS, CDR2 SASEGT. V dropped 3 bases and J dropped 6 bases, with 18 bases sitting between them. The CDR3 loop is CASSENRVPASQPQHF. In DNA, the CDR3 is TGTGCCAGCAGTGAGAACAGGGTGCCGGCTAGTCAGCCCCAGCATTTT.

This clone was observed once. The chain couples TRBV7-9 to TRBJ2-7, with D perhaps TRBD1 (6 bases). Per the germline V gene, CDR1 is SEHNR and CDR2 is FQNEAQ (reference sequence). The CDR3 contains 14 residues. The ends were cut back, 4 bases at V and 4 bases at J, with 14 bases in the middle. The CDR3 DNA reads TGTGCCAGCAGCTCCCCGGGACAAGCGTACGAGCAGTACTTC. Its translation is CASSSPGQAYEQYF. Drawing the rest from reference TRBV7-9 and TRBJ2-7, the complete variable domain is DTGVSQNPRHKITKRGQNVTFRCDPISEHNRLYWYRQTLGQGPEFLTYFQNEAQLEKSRLLSDRFSAERPKGSFSTLEIQRTEQGDSAMYLCASSSPGQAYEQYFGPGTRLTVT.

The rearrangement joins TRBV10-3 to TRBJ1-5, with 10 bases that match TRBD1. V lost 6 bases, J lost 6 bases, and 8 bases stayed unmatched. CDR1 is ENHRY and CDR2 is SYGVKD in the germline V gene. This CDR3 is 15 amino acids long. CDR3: CAISPGTGVGQPQHF. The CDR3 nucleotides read TGTGCCATCAGCCCCGGGACAGGGGTTGGTCAGCCCCAGCATTTT.

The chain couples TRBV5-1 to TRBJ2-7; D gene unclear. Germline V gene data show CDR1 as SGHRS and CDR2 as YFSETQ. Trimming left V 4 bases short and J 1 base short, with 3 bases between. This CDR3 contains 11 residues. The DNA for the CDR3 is TGCGCCAGCAGCAATTCCTACGAGCAGTACTTC. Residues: CASSNSYEQYF.

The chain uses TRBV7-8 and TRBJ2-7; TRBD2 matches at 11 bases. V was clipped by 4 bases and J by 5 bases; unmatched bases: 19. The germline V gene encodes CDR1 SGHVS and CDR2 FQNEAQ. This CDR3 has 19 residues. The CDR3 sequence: CASSSPDFTSGRPSHEQYF. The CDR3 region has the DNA TGTGCCAGCAGCTCGCCGGATTTTACTAGCGGGAGACCCAGCCACGAGCAGTACTTC.

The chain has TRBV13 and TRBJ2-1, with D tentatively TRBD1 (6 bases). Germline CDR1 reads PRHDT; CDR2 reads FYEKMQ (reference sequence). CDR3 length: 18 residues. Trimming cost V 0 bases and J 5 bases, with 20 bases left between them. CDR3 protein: CASSLGPIPGARDNEQFF. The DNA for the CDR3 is TGTGCCAGCAGCTTAGGCCCAATTCCAGGGGCGAGAGACAATGAGCAGTTCTTC.

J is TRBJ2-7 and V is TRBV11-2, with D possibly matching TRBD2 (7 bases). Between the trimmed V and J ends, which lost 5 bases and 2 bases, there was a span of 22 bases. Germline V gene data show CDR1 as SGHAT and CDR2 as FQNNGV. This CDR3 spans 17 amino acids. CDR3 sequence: CASSPINRGAGTYEQYF. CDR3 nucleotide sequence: TGTGCCAGCAGCCCTATTAACCGGGGGGCCGGGACCTACGAGCAGTACTTC.

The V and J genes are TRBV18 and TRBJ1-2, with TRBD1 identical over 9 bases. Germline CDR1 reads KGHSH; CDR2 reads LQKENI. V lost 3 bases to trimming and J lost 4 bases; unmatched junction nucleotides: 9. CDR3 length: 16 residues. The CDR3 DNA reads TGTGCCAGCTCACCCGACCGGGACAGGGTAATCTATGGCTACACCTTC. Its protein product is CASSPDRDRVIYGYTF.

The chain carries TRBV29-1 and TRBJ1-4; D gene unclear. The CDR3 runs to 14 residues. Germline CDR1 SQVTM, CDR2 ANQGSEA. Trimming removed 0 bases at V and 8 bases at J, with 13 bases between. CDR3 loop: CSVEDARSVEKLFF. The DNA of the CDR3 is TGCAGCGTTGAAGATGCCAGGAGTGTAGAAAAACTGTTTTTT.

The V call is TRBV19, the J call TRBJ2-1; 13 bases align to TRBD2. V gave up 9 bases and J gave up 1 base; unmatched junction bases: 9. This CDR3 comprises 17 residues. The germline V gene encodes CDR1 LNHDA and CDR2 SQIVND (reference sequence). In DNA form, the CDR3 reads TGTGCCAGCAACGGACTAGCGGGGGAGTCGTCCTACAATGAGCAGTTCTTC. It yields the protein CASNGLAGESSYNEQFF.

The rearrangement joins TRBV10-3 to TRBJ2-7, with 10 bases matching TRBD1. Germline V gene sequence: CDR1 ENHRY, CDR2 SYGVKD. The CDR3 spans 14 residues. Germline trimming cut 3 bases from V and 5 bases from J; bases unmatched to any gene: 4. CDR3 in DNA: TGTGCCATCAGTGAAGGGGACAGGGGAAACGAGCAGTACTTC. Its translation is CAISEGDRGNEQYF.

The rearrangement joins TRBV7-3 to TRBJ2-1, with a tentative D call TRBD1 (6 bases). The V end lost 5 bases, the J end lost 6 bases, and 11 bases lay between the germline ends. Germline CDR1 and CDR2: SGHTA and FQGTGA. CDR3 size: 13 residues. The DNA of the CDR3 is TGTGCCAGCAGCGCGGAAGGGGGCAATGAGCAGTTCTTC. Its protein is CASSAEGGNEQFF.

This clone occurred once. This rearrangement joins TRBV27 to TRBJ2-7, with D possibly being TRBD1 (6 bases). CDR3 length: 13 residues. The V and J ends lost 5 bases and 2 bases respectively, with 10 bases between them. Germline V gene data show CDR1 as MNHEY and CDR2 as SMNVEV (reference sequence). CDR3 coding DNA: TGTGCCAGCAGTCGTGGGGGCGCCTACGAGCAGTACTTC. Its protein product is CASSRGGAYEQYF.

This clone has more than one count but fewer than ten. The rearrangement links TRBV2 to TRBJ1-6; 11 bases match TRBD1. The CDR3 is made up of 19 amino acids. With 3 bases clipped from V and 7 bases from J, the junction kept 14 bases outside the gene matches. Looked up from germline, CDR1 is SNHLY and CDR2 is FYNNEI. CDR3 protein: CASSDLPPGQGVLNSPLHF. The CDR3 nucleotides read TGTGCCAGCAGTGACTTGCCCCCGGGACAGGGGGTATTGAATTCACCCCTCCACTTT.

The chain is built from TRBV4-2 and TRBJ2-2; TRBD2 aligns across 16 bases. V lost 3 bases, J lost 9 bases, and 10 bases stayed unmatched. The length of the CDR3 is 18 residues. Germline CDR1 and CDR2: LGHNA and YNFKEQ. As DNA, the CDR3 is TGTGCCAGCAGCCAGGGACTAGCGGGAGGGACCCTCGGCCGGGAGCTGTTTTTT. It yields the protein CASSQGLAGGTLGRELFF.

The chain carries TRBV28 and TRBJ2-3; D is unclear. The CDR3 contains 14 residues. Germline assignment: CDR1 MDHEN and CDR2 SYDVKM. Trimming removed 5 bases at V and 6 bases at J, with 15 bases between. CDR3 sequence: CASSPPRLGDTQYF. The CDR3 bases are TGTGCCAGCAGTCCGCCCAGACTCGGGGATACGCAGTATTTT.

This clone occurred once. In nucleotides, the CDR3 is TGTGCCAGCAGCCAAGTGGGCAGGGACGACGAGCAGTACTTC. Translating gives CASSQVGRDDEQYF. This chain uses TRBV4-2 with TRBJ2-7; D tentatively reads TRBD1 or TRBD2 (5 bases each). Trimming cost V 1 base and J 5 bases, with 12 bases left between them. Germline V gives CDR1 LGHNA, CDR2 YNFKEQ. The CDR3 sequence is 14 residues long.

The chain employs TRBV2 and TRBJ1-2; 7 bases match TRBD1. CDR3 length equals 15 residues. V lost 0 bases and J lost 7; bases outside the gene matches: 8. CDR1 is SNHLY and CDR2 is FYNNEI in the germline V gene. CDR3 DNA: TGTGCCAGCAGTGAAGCGCTTAGGACAGGAGGTGGCTACACCTTC. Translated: CASSEALRTGGGYTF.

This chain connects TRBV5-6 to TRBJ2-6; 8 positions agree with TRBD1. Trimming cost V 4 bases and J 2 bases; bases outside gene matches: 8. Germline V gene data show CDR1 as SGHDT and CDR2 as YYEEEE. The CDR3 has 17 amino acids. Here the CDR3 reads CASSPGQGLPGANVLTF. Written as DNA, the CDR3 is TGTGCCAGCAGCCCCGGACAGGGACTCCCTGGGGCCAACGTCCTGACTTTC.

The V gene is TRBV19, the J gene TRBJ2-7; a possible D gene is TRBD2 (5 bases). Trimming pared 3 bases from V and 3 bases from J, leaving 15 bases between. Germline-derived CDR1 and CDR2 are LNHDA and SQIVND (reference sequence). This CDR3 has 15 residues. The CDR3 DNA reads TGTGCCAGTAGTATGGACTCTATCACTCTCTACGAGCAGTACTTC. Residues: CASSMDSITLYEQYF.

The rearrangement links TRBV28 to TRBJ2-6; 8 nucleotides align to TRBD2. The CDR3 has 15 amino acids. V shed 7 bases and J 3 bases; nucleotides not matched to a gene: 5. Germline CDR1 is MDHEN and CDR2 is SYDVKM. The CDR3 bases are TGTGCCAGCAAAGTAGCGGGAAGTGGGGCCAACGTCCTGACTTTC. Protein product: CASKVAGSGANVLTF.